What follows is one T cell receptor (beta chain) and its context. The data are from a study of PD-1 blockade in mismatch repair-deficient tumors. Data came from immunoSEQ multiplex PCR; TCRdb stores just in-frame clones and leaves some out. Of tens of thousands of clones listed, almost 80% were seen once; the top ten hold 4.5% to 7%. CDR1 DFQATT and CDR2 SNEGSKA come from the germline V gene (reference sequence). Trimming shortened V by 6 bases and J by 8 bases, and 13 bases separated the two germline ends. This CDR3 has 11 amino acids. The sequences come from peripheral blood, collected 2 weeks after starting pembrolizumab. The sequence was obtained from an adult with mismatch repair-deficient cancer. The chain combines TRBV20-1 with TRBJ1-2; D is ambiguous. CDR3 coding DNA: TGCAGTGCGGAGAGAGGGCAAGGCTACACCTTC. It codes for CSAERGQGYTF.